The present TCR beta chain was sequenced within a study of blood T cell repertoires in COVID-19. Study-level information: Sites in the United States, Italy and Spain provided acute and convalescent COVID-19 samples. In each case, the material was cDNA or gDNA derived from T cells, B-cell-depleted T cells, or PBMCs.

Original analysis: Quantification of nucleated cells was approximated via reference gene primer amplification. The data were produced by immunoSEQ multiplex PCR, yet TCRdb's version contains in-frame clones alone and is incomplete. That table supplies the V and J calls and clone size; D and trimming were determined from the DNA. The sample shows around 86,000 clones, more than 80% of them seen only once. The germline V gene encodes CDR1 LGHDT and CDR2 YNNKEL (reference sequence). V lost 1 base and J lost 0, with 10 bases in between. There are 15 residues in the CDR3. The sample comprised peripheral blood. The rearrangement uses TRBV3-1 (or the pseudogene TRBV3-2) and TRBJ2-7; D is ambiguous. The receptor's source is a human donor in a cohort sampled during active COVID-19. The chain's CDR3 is CASSQGNSYSYEQYF. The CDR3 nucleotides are TGTGCCAGCAGCCAAGGAAACAGTTACTCCTACGAGCAGTACTTC.